Below are 2 T cell receptor beta chains sequenced from a single sample in a study of T cells in Graves' hyperthyroidism and ophthalmopathy. TCR beta CDR3 region amplification was performed from RNA transcripts. First-round RT-PCR of the TCR CDR3 relied on the HTBI primer set. TCRdb re-called the multiplex PCR reads through MiXCR, storing one row per CDR3 protein. The sample has 350,000 or so distinct CDR3 sequences; around 20% are singletons. The sequenced material came from blood. The receptors were gathered from a woman aged 50 to 60 with Graves' hyperthyroidism.

There are many counts of this clonotype. This chain joins TRBV10-2 and TRBJ2-7, with 7 positions matching TRBD2. Unmatched junction bases numbered 15, after V lost 6 bases and J lost 7 bases. Germline loops: CDR1 WSHSY, CDR2 SAAADI. The CDR3 length is 15 residues. In nucleotides, the CDR3 is TGCGCCAGCAGGGGGGAGGGGTTTGAACGTTTGGAGCAGTACTTC. Translated, it gives CASRGEGFERLEQYF.

This clonotype was detected only a few times. Written as DNA, the CDR3 is TGTGCCAGCAGTGAATTTCTCCAGACAGGGCCAGATACGCAGTATTTT. It codes for CASSEFLQTGPDTQYF. V is TRBV6-1 and J is TRBJ2-3; TRBD1 matches 7 bases. The V gene's germline CDR1 is MNHNS and CDR2 SASEGT. The V segment lost 2 bases and the J segment 4 bases; nucleotides outside the gene matches: 9. CDR3 length: 16 residues.